Below are 9 T cell receptor beta chains sequenced from a single sample in a study of T cell responses to AZD1222 COVID-19 vaccine. Produced via immunoSEQ multiplex PCR; TCRdb's table is partial and in-frame only. The table lists approximately 130,000 clones, 88% of them singletons, with over 5% in the top ten. The starting material was peripheral blood, obtained 28 days after the second AZD1222 dose. The source is an adult who received the AZD1222 COVID-19 vaccine.

The chain has TRBV6-1 and TRBJ2-2; a possible D gene is TRBD1 (7 bases). This CDR3 has 17 amino acids. Germline V lookup: CDR1 MNHNS, CDR2 SASEGT. Trimming removed 0 bases at V and 4 bases at J, with 15 bases between. The CDR3 DNA reads TGTGCCAGCAGTGAAGCGCGAGGCAGGGGGGCCACCGGGGAGCTGTTTTTT. This sequence encodes CASSEARGRGATGELFF.

The rearrangement joins TRBV11-3 to TRBJ2-7; 7 bases fit TRBD2. Germline-derived CDR1 and CDR2 are SGHNT and YENEEA. The ends lost 0 bases at V and 6 bases at J; junction bases unmatched: 5. The CDR3 is 14 residues long. Here the CDR3 reads CASSLEPGRGEQYF. Here the CDR3 DNA reads TGTGCCAGCAGCTTAGAACCAGGGAGGGGCGAGCAGTACTTC.

The rearrangement links TRBV19 to TRBJ2-3; 14 bases are a match to TRBD2. V shed 0 bases and J 4 bases; nucleotides not matched to a gene: 6. This CDR3 region has 18 residues. Germline V CDR1 and CDR2: LNHDA, SQIVND (reference sequence). DNA of the CDR3: TGTGCCAGTAGTATAGACCCGGGACTAGCGGGAGTCCCAGATACGCAGTATTTT. Translating gives CASSIDPGLAGVPDTQYF.

The V call is TRBV7-2, the J call TRBJ2-1; no clear D gene. CDR1 is SGHTA, CDR2 FQGNSA, per germline. The CDR3 contains 12 residues. With 3 bases removed from V and 9 bases from J, the gap between germline ends came to 9 bases. Here the CDR3 DNA reads TGTGCCAGCAGCTTCAGAACGGGTGAGCAGTTCTTC. This translates into CASSFRTGEQFF.

The chain links TRBV6-5 to TRBJ1-1; D is unresolved. The CDR3 spans 14 residues. Deletions cut 6 bases from V and 8 bases from J, with 19 bases between. Germline CDR1 MNHEY, CDR2 SVGAGI. CDR3 protein: CASRSTFFQAEAFF. The CDR3 nucleotides are TGTGCCAGCAGATCGACCTTCTTTCAGGCCGAAGCTTTCTTT.

This chain uses TRBV27 with TRBJ2-7; 7 bases align to TRBD2. The CDR3 contains 14 residues. From germline, CDR1 is MNHEY and CDR2 SMNVEV (reference sequence). V was clipped by 5 bases and J by 7 bases; unmatched bases: 11. CDR3 DNA: TGTGCCAGCAGTCACGGGAGGCGTTCAGGGGAGCAGTACTTC. Protein product: CASSHGRRSGEQYF.

The rearrangement joins TRBV30 to TRBJ1-5; D is unresolved. V lost 6 bases, J lost 0 bases, and 9 bases lay in between. CDR1 is GTSNPN, CDR2 SVGIG, per germline (reference sequence). The CDR3 covers 13 residues. The CDR3 DNA is TGTGCCTGCTCTCAGGATAGCAATCAGCCCCAGCATTTT. Its protein product is CACSQDSNQPQHF.

This chain uses TRBV14 with TRBJ2-4, with D perhaps TRBD1 (6 bases). This CDR3 contains 14 residues. From germline, CDR1 is SGHDN and CDR2 FVKESK. The ends were cut back, 4 bases at V and 4 bases at J, with 11 bases in the middle. CDR3 amino acids: CASSPLGGKNIQYF. The DNA of the CDR3 is TGTGCCAGCAGCCCCCTAGGGGGAAAAAACATTCAGTACTTC.

V and J are TRBV19 and TRBJ2-7; TRBD1 matches 9 bases. Trimming cost V 9 bases and J 1 base; bases outside gene matches: 13. Germline V lookup: CDR1 LNHDA, CDR2 SQIVND (reference sequence). This CDR3 is 16 amino acids long. The CDR3 loop is CASTYAWGQGSYEQYF. The CDR3 DNA sequence: TGTGCCAGCACCTACGCCTGGGGACAGGGATCCTACGAGCAGTACTTC.